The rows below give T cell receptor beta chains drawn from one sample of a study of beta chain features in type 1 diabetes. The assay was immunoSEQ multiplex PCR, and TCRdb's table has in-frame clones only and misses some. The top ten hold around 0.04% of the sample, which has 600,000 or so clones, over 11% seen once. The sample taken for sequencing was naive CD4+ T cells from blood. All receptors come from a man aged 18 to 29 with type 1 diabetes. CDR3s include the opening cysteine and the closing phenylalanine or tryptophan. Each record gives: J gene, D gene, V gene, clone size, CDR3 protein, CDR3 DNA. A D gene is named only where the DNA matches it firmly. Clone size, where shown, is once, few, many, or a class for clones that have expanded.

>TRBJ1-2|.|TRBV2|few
CASNAEADYGYTF
TGTGCCAGCAACGCAGAGGCGGACTATGGCTACACCTTC
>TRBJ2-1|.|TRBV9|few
CASSLLSSYNEQFF
TGTGCCAGCAGCCTCTTGAGCTCCTACAATGAGCAGTTCTTC
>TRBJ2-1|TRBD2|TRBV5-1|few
CASSLSLAGSSYNEQFF
TGCGCCAGCAGCTTGTCCTTAGCGGGCAGCTCCTACAATGAGCAGTTCTTC
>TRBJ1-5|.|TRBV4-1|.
CASSQDESLRAQPQHF
TGCGCCAGCAGCCAAGATGAATCCCTTCGAGCTCAGCCCCAGCATTTT
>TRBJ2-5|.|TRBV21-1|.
CASSKVPRDRGRPPKETQYF
TGTGCCAGCAGCAAAGTGCCCCGGGACAGGGGGCGTCCCCCTAAAGAGACCCAGTACTTC
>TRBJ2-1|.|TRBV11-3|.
CASSHDSLSYNEQFF
TGTGCCAGCAGCCACGACTCCCTCTCCTACAATGAGCAGTTCTTC
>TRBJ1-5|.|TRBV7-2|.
CASSLSRDGNQPQHF
TGTGCCAGCAGCTTAAGCCGAGACGGTAATCAGCCCCAGCATTTT
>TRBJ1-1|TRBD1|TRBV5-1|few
CASSRGQGLTEAFF
TGCGCCAGCAGCCGCGGACAGGGCTTGACTGAAGCTTTCTTT
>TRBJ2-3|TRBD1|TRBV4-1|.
CASTSNRGPFTDTQYF
TGCGCCAGCACCTCCAACAGGGGGCCGTTCACAGATACGCAGTATTTT
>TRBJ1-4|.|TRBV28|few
CASSLTYELFF
TGTGCCAGCAGTTTGACGTACGAACTGTTTTTT
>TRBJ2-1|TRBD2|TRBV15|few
CATSSPHIAGEHNEQFF
TGTGCCACCAGCAGTCCGCATATAGCGGGAGAGCACAATGAGCAGTTCTTC
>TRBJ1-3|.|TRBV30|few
CAWSVWPPSDTGNTIYF
TGTGCCTGGAGTGTATGGCCCCCCTCCGACACTGGAAACACCATATATTTT
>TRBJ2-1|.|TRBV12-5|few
CASGSPDGPWNEQFF
TGTGCTAGTGGTTCTCCGGACGGTCCCTGGAATGAGCAGTTCTTC
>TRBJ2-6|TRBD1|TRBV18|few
CASSPDPGQSSGANVLTF
TGTGCCAGCTCACCAGACCCGGGACAGTCCTCTGGGGCCAACGTCCTGACTTTC
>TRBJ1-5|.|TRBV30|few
CAWRRGANQPQHF
TGTGCCTGGAGAAGGGGCGCCAATCAGCCCCAGCATTTT
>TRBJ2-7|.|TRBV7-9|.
CASSLDYRPSGQYF
TGTGCCAGCAGCTTGGACTACCGGCCCTCTGGGCAGTACTTC
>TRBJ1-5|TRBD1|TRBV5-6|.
CASSLGGTVYQPQHF
TGTGCCAGCAGCTTGGGTGGGACAGTCTATCAGCCCCAGCATTTT
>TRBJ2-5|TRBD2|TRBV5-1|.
CASQAGGRLETQYF
TGCGCCAGCCAAGCGGGGGGGCGACTAGAGACCCAGTACTTC
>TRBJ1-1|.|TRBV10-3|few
CAISESLRGEAFF
TGTGCCATCAGTGAGTCTCTGAGGGGGGAAGCTTTCTTT
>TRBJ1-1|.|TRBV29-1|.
CSVAPWTERGTEAFF
TGCAGCGTGGCACCTTGGACCGAAAGAGGGACTGAAGCTTTCTTT
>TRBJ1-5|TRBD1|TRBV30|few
CAWDRGRGQPQHF
TGTGCCTGGGACAGGGGGCGAGGGCAGCCCCAGCATTTT
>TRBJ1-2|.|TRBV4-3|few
CASSQDLEYGYTF
TGCGCCAGCAGCCAAGATTTAGAATATGGCTACACCTTC
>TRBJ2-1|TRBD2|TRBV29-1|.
CSARTSGNEQFF
TGCAGCGCTCGGACTAGCGGCAATGAGCAGTTCTTC
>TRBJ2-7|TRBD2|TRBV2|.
CASSFVAGGNEQYF
TGTGCCAGCAGCTTCGTAGCGGGAGGTAACGAGCAGTACTTC
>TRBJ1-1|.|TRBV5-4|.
CASSIRSRPEAFF
TGTGCCAGCAGCATACGATCGAGACCTGAAGCTTTCTTT
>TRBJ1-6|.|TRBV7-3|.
CASSLRGVGNSPLHF
TGTGCCAGCAGCTTACGTGGGGTCGGTAATTCACCCCTCCACTTT
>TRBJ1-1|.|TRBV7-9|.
CASTPWVNTEAFF
TGTGCCAGCACCCCGTGGGTGAACACTGAAGCTTTCTTT
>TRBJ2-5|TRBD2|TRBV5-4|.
CASRPRAGGLQETQYF
TGTGCCAGCAGGCCCAGGGCGGGAGGACTCCAAGAGACCCAGTACTTC
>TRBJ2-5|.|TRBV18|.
CASSPLGHAQETQYF
TGTGCCAGCTCACCTTTGGGACATGCCCAAGAGACCCAGTACTTC
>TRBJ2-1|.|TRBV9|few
CASSVASWGALYNEQFF
TGTGCCAGCAGCGTAGCTTCTTGGGGGGCGTTGTACAATGAGCAGTTCTTC
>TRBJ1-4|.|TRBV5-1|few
CASSVGPEEKLFF
TGCGCCAGCAGTGTAGGGCCCGAGGAAAAACTGTTTTTT
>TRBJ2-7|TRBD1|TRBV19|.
CASSRGQAAYEQYF
TGTGCCAGTAGTAGGGGACAGGCGGCCTACGAGCAGTACTTC
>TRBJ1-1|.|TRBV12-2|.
CASRFRMSGHMNTEAFF
TGTGCAAGTCGCTTCAGGATGTCAGGGCACATGAACACTGAAGCTTTCTTT
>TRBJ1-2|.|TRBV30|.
CAWSVHGNGYTF
TGTGCCTGGAGTGTACACGGGAATGGCTACACCTTC
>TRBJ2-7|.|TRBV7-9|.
CASSLKSGDRHEQYF
TGTGCCAGCAGCTTAAAATCGGGGGATAGGCACGAGCAGTACTTC
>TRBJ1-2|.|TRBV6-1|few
CASSPTWENYGYTF
TGTGCCAGCAGCCCTACCTGGGAGAACTATGGCTACACCTTC
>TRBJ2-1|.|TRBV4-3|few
CASSQTWGPHNEQFF
TGCGCCAGCAGCCAGACGTGGGGCCCCCACAATGAGCAGTTCTTC
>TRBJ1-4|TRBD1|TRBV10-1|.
CASSDTTGLSEKLFF
TGCGCCAGCAGTGATACGACAGGGCTGAGTGAAAAACTGTTTTTT
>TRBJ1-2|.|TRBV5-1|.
CASSLAAGFSGYGYTF
TGCGCCAGCAGCTTGGCCGCTGGTTTCTCGGGCTATGGCTACACCTTC
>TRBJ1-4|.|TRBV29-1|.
CSVEESRMWRKLFF
TGCAGCGTTGAAGAGTCTCGGATGTGGCGGAAACTGTTTTTT
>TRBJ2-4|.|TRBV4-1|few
CASSQDQRGRAYF
TGCGCCAGCAGCCAAGATCAAAGGGGTAGGGCGTACTTC
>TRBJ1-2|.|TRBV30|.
CAWSVLTVSYGYTF
TGTGCCTGGAGTGTTTTGACAGTCTCCTATGGCTACACCTTC
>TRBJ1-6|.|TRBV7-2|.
CASSLVGPRADSPLHF
TGTGCCAGCAGCTTAGTCGGTCCCAGGGCCGATTCACCCCTCCACTTT
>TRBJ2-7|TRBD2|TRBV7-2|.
CASSLAGEPYEQYF
TGTGCCAGCAGCTTGGCGGGAGAACCCTACGAGCAGTACTTC
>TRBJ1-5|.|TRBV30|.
CAWKHAGSNQPQHF
TGTGCCTGGAAGCACGCAGGTAGCAATCAGCCCCAGCATTTT
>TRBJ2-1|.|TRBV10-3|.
CAIRGTGDDEQFF
TGTGCCATCCGTGGGACTGGGGACGATGAGCAGTTCTTC
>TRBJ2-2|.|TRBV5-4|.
CASSPVTLNTGELFF
TGTGCCAGCAGCCCCGTCACCTTGAACACCGGGGAGCTGTTTTTT
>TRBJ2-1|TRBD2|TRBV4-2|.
CASSQQAGAYNEQFF
TGTGCCAGCAGCCAACAAGCGGGGGCTTACAATGAGCAGTTCTTC
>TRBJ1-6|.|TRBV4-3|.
CASSRSTTQGNNSPLHF
TGCGCCAGCAGCCGCTCGACGACACAGGGAAATAATTCACCCCTCCACTTT
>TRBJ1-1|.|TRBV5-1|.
CASSVGSMNTEAFF
TGCGCCAGCAGCGTCGGTAGTATGAACACTGAAGCTTTCTTT
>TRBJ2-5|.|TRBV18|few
CASSPISAGAETQYF
TGTGCCAGCTCACCAATTTCAGCTGGGGCAGAGACCCAGTACTTC
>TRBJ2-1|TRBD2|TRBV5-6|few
CASSLDFMREIINEQFF
TGTGCCAGCAGCTTGGATTTCATGCGGGAGATTATTAATGAGCAGTTCTTC
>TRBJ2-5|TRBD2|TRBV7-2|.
CASSYRGRASQETQYF
TGTGCCAGCAGCTATCGGGGGAGGGCCTCCCAAGAGACCCAGTACTTC